The 22 T cell receptor beta chains given below trace back to one sample, sequenced in a study of T cells after yellow fever vaccination. TCRdb redid the calling of the 5' RACE reads with MiXCR, one entry per CDR3 protein. The sample contains about 200,000 distinct CDR3 sequences, approximately 3.3% of which appear only once. The material was CD4+ T cells sorted from PBMCs, obtained 10 days after the yellow fever booster vaccination. Every receptor here comes from a man in his late teens or twenties who received the YFV17D yellow fever vaccine.

The chain couples TRBV7-3 to TRBJ2-2; 10 nucleotides agree with TRBD2. CDR3 length: 17 amino acids. Germline lookup yields CDR1 SGHTA and CDR2 FQGTGA. The ends lost 1 base at V and 5 bases at J; junction bases unmatched: 7. CDR3 in amino acids: CASSLNPVSGGTGELFF. The DNA for the CDR3 is TGTGCCAGCAGCTTAAACCCAGTTAGCGGGGGGACCGGGGAGCTGTTTTTT.

This clonotype occurred many times. The chain carries TRBV20-1 and TRBJ1-6; tentatively, D is TRBD1 (6 bases). Trimming pared 1 base from V and 10 bases from J, leaving 20 bases between. This CDR3 has 16 amino acids. Germline V gives CDR1 DFQATT, CDR2 SNEGSKA (reference sequence). The CDR3 bases are TGCAGTGCTAGAGTCCCATCAGGGGCGCAAAGGTCACCCCTCCACTTT. It yields the protein CSARVPSGAQRSPLHF.

The chain joins TRBV6-5 to TRBJ1-2; no clear D gene. The CDR3 is 15 amino acids. Germline lookup yields CDR1 MNHEY and CDR2 SVGAGI. With 5 bases removed from V and 1 base from J, the gap between germline ends came to 14 bases. The CDR3 DNA is TGTGCCAGCAGTCAGCGAGACCGGGGTAACTATGGCTACACCTTC. Protein sequence: CASSQRDRGNYGYTF.

The table lists this clonotype with many counts. The chain joins TRBV5-6 to TRBJ2-7, with D unclear. Per the germline V gene, CDR1 is SGHDT and CDR2 is YYEEEE. The CDR3 consists of 13 residues. The ends were cut back, 2 bases at V and 2 bases at J, with 8 bases in the middle. This chain's CDR3 is CASSFVQTYEQYF. CDR3 sequence (DNA): TGTGCCAGCAGCTTCGTACAGACCTACGAGCAGTACTTC.

In this sample, this clonotype turned up many times. This chain joins TRBV15 and TRBJ1-5; D ambiguous. Germline V CDR1 and CDR2: LNHNV, YYDKDF (reference sequence). The germline V and J ends were trimmed by 0 bases and 7 bases, with 16 bases remaining between them. The CDR3 consists of 16 residues. CDR3 in amino acids: CATSRDPRVAGQPQHF. DNA of the CDR3: TGTGCCACCAGCAGAGACCCCCGGGTCGCGGGGCAGCCCCAGCATTTT. Based on the CDR3 plus reference TRBV15 and TRBJ1-5, the full variable domain is DAMVIQNPRYQVTQFGKPVTLSCSQTLNHNVMYWYQQKSSQAPKLLFHYYDKDFNNEADTPDNFQSRRPNTSFCFLDIRSPGLGDTAMYLCATSRDPRVAGQPQHFGDGTRLSIL.

This clonotype was seen a few times. The chain recombines TRBV29-1 with TRBJ1-3; D is ambiguous. Germline CDR1 reads SQVTM; CDR2 reads ANQGSEA. The CDR3 is made up of 11 amino acids. Trimming removed 7 bases at V and 0 bases at J, with 4 bases between. Here the CDR3 reads CSAYSGNTIYF. In DNA, the CDR3 is TGCAGCGCATACTCTGGAAACACCATATATTTT.

The rearrangement joins TRBV9 to TRBJ1-6; D gene uncertain. This CDR3 is built from 15 residues. CDR1 is SGDLS, CDR2 YYNGEE, per germline. Trimming shortened V by 0 bases and J by 8 bases, and 12 bases separated the two germline ends. CDR3 nucleotides: TGTGCCAGCAGCGTAGCCGGCGCGCAGGATTCACCCCTCCACTTT. Translated, it gives CASSVAGAQDSPLHF.

This clonotype has only a few counts. The chain combines TRBV20-1 with TRBJ2-3; TRBD1 matches 7 bases. Trimming took 4 bases from V and 5 from J; bases not matched to a gene: 3. CDR1 and CDR2 from the germline V gene are DFQATT and SNEGSKA (reference sequence). The CDR3 consists of 12 residues. The CDR3 region has the DNA TGCAGTGCTAAGCCAGGGGGAGATACGCAGTATTTT. Its translation: CSAKPGGDTQYF.

This clonotype was picked up many times. V and J are TRBV29-1 and TRBJ2-3; D is possibly TRBD2 (6 bases). The germline V and J ends were trimmed by 7 bases and 4 bases, with 18 bases remaining between them. Germline CDR1 is SQVTM and CDR2 is ANQGSEA. This CDR3 comprises 14 residues. Here the CDR3 reads CSARPRAGPDTQYF. Written as DNA, the CDR3 is TGCAGCGCCCGCCCCCGGGCGGGGCCAGATACGCAGTATTTT.

The chain has TRBV3-1 and TRBJ2-3; D is ambiguous. Germline CDR1 and CDR2: LGHDT and YNNKEL (reference sequence). The CDR3 contains 13 residues. Trimming cost V 3 bases and J 2 bases, with 6 bases left between them. CDR3 sequence: CASSHVDTDTQYF. In nucleotides, the CDR3 is TGTGCCAGCAGCCACGTGGACACAGATACGCAGTATTTT.

The chain links TRBV30 to TRBJ1-4; D is undetermined. The CDR3 contains 12 residues. Germline V lookup: CDR1 GTSNPN, CDR2 SVGIG (reference sequence). V shed 0 bases and J shed 9 bases, with 8 bases lying between them. CDR3 in amino acids: CAWSVRGKKLFF. The DNA of the CDR3 is TGTGCCTGGAGTGTACGAGGCAAAAAACTGTTTTTT.

This clonotype was recorded many times. The chain recombines TRBV27 with TRBJ2-7, with D maybe TRBD2 (6 bases). Per germline, CDR1 MNHEY and CDR2 SMNVEV (reference sequence). There are 13 residues in the CDR3. Trimming pared 4 bases from V and 5 bases from J, leaving 12 bases between. CDR3 sequence reads: CASSSPGVHEQYF. The CDR3, as DNA: TGTGCCAGCAGTTCCCCGGGAGTACACGAGCAGTACTTC.

Only a few counts were recorded for this clonotype. The chain couples TRBV7-9 to TRBJ1-6; D is undetermined. V gave up 5 bases and J gave up 6 bases, with 8 bases separating them. The CDR3 spans 13 residues. Germline CDR1 is SEHNR and CDR2 is FQNEAQ (reference sequence). This CDR3 reads CASSPASNSPLHF. The CDR3 DNA is TGTGCCAGCAGCCCCGCCAGTAATTCACCCCTCCACTTT.

This clonotype was seen a handful of times. This rearrangement joins TRBV7-9 to TRBJ2-4; no definite D call. Germline lookup yields CDR1 SEHNR and CDR2 FQNEAQ (reference sequence). V lost 5 bases, J lost 0 bases, and 11 bases lay in between. There are 15 residues in the CDR3. For the CDR3, the DNA is TGTGCCAGCAGCCCTCTCTCCCTAGCCAAAAACATTCAGTACTTC. Encoded protein: CASSPLSLAKNIQYF. Together with reference TRBV7-9 and TRBJ2-4, the CDR3 gives the full variable domain: DTGVSQNPRHKITKRGQNVTFRCDPISEHNRLYWYRQTLGQGPEFLTYFQNEAQLEKSRLLSDRFSAERPKGSFSTLEIQRTEQGDSAMYLCASSPLSLAKNIQYFGAGTRLSVL.

The chain is built from TRBV27 and TRBJ1-5; 7 bases are a match to TRBD1. The CDR3 loop spans 15 amino acids. CDR1 and CDR2 from the germline V gene are MNHEY and SMNVEV (reference sequence). The ends lost 6 bases at V and 6 bases at J; junction bases unmatched: 11. CDR3 region: CASRKVGPGGQPQHF. The CDR3 DNA reads TGTGCCAGCAGGAAAGTCGGGCCAGGGGGTCAGCCCCAGCATTTT.

This clonotype occurred many times. V is TRBV4-3 and J is TRBJ2-1; no reliable D call. Germline CDR1 reads LGHNA; CDR2 reads YSLEER. Trimming pared 0 bases from V and 2 bases from J, leaving 11 bases between. The CDR3 is made up of 16 amino acids. The CDR3 sequence: CASSQEHTMTYNEQFF. As DNA, the CDR3 is TGCGCCAGCAGCCAAGAGCACACAATGACCTACAATGAGCAGTTCTTC.

This clonotype has at least ten counts. The rearrangement links TRBV12-5 to TRBJ1-1, with D perhaps matching TRBD1 (5 bases). The CDR3 loop spans 15 amino acids. Germline CDR1 reads LGHNT; CDR2 reads FRNRAP. The V end lost 1 base, the J end lost 3 bases, and 12 bases lay between the germline ends. CDR3 DNA sequence: TGTGCTAGTGGTTTGGCCCGGGGGGAAGACACTGAAGCTTTCTTT. It yields the protein CASGLARGEDTEAFF.

This clonotype was found many times. The rearrangement joins TRBV12-3 or TRBV12-4 to TRBJ2-4; no definite D call. The CDR3 is made up of 15 amino acids. Trimming stripped 4 bases from V and 0 bases from J, with 10 bases between. The DNA for the CDR3 is TGTGCCAGCAGTTCCCTTATGCTAGCCAAAAACATTCAGTACTTC. Translated, it gives CASSSLMLAKNIQYF.

This clonotype was detected many times. V usage is TRBV7-9 and J usage is TRBJ1-5, with D tentatively TRBD1 (5 bases). V was pared by 5 bases and J by 7 bases, with 18 bases between. Germline lookup yields CDR1 SEHNR and CDR2 FQNEAQ (reference sequence). CDR3 length equals 15 residues. CDR3 DNA sequence: TGTGCCAGCAGCGTAGGACCAGGGATGGGCCAGCCCCAGCATTTT. Its protein product is CASSVGPGMGQPQHF.

This clonotype was observed a handful of times. The rearrangement links TRBV6-5 to TRBJ1-2; 7 bases line up with TRBD1. Germline CDR1 reads MNHEY; CDR2 reads SVGAGI. With 0 bases clipped from V and 6 bases from J, the junction kept 4 bases outside the gene matches. The CDR3 is 14 residues long. For the CDR3, the DNA is TGTGCCAGCAGTTACTCGAGACAGGGTCATGGCTACACCTTC. It codes for CASSYSRQGHGYTF.

This clonotype was observed a few times. CDR3 residues: CASSSTSGWNNEQFF. CDR3 coding DNA: TGTGCCAGCAGCTCAACTAGCGGCTGGAACAATGAGCAGTTCTTC. The chain joins TRBV7-3 to TRBJ2-1, with 8 bases aligning to TRBD2. The J segment lost 5 bases and the V segment lost 4 bases, leaving 7 bases of the junction unmatched. The CDR3 consists of 15 residues. CDR1 is SGHTA and CDR2 is FQGTGA in the germline V gene.

J is TRBJ2-1 and V is TRBV6-5; 8 bases are shared with TRBD1. Germline CDR1 and CDR2: MNHEY and SVGAGI. This CDR3 spans 13 amino acids. V gave up 5 bases and J gave up 4 bases; unmatched junction bases: 1. CDR3 DNA sequence: TGTGCCAGCAGTCGACAGGGGTACAATGAGCAGTTCTTC. This codes for CASSRQGYNEQFF.